What follows are 32 T cell receptor beta chains derived from one specimen sequenced in a study of patients and donors after allogeneic stem cell transplantation. One entry per CDR3 protein, called by TCRdb with MiXCR from the RT-PCR reads. The sample lists approximately 430,000 distinct CDR3 sequences, about a sixth occurring once. Sample: blood, either unsorted or a sorted T cell fraction (not recorded which). Receptors were obtained from a human donor who was either an allogeneic HSCT recipient or a stem cell or donor lymphocyte infusion donor (not recorded which). It is not recorded whose cells these are; they may come from a transplant donor.

The rearrangement joins TRBV6-5 to TRBJ2-1, with D possibly being TRBD1 (7 bases). V shed 2 bases and J shed 9 bases, with 14 bases lying between them. The CDR3 extends over 14 amino acids. The germline V gene encodes CDR1 MNHEY and CDR2 SVGAGI. This chain's CDR3 is CASSYPRQGGEQFF. The CDR3 nucleotides are TGTGCCAGCAGTTACCCCAGACAGGGAGGTGAGCAGTTCTTC.

This clonotype was observed at least ten times. J is TRBJ1-1 and V is TRBV12-3 or TRBV12-4; D gene uncertain. This CDR3 has 13 residues. Trimming took 6 bases from V and 5 from J, leaving 13 bases between them. This CDR3 is CASSDLPVTEAFF. For the CDR3, the DNA is TGTGCCAGCAGCGACCTCCCCGTGACTGAAGCTTTCTTT.

V gene TRBV7-2 combines with J gene TRBJ1-6; no clear D gene. The CDR3 is 17 amino acids. Between the trimmed V and J ends, which lost 7 bases and 3 bases, there was a span of 19 bases. Germline loops: CDR1 SGHTA, CDR2 FQGNSA. CDR3 DNA: TGTGCCAGCAAGCAGGCTACAGAGCCCATCTATAATTCACCCCTCCACTTT. This sequence encodes CASKQATEPIYNSPLHF.

This clonotype appeared many times. This rearrangement joins TRBV7-2 to TRBJ1-2; 8 bases line up with TRBD1. The CDR3 extends over 14 amino acids. The germline V gene has CDR1 SGHTA and CDR2 FQGNSA. After removal of 3 bases from V and 3 bases from J, the junction contained 3 bases not matched to a gene. The CDR3 nucleotides read TGTGCCAGCAGCTTCTCAGGGGGCTACTATGGCTACACCTTC. This encodes CASSFSGGYYGYTF. Complete variable domain (other parts from reference TRBV7-2 and TRBJ1-2): GAGVSQSPSNKVTEKGKDVELRCDPISGHTALYWYRQSLGQGLEFLIYFQGNSAPDKSGLPSDRFSAERTGGSVSTLTIQRTQQEDSAVYLCASSFSGGYYGYTFGSGTRLTVV.

Ten or more counts support this clonotype. CDR3 bases: TGTGCCAGCAGTCCCGGGACGTTAACAGATACGCAGTATTTT. Protein sequence: CASSPGTLTDTQYF. V usage is TRBV12-3 or TRBV12-4 and J usage is TRBJ2-3, with D perhaps TRBD1 or TRBD2 (5 bases each). This CDR3 has 14 amino acids. The germline V and J ends were trimmed by 5 bases and 3 bases, with 12 bases remaining between them.

The chain employs TRBV7-9 and TRBJ1-2, with TRBD1 matching over 7 bases. The junction had 8 bases not matched to a gene; V was cut back by 1 base and J by 0 bases. Germline CDR1 and CDR2: SEHNR and FQNEAQ (reference sequence). The CDR3 loop spans 17 amino acids. CDR3 region: CASSLDRGTAPNYGYTF. Written as DNA, the CDR3 is TGTGCCAGCAGCTTAGATAGAGGGACAGCACCTAACTATGGCTACACCTTC. Together with reference TRBV7-9 and TRBJ1-2, the CDR3 gives the full variable domain: DTGVSQNPRHKITKRGQNVTFRCDPISEHNRLYWYRQTLGQGPEFLTYFQNEAQLEKSRLLSDRFSAERPKGSFSTLEIQRTEQGDSAMYLCASSLDRGTAPNYGYTFGSGTRLTVV.

J is TRBJ2-5 and V is TRBV7-2, with 8 bases fitting TRBD1. Trimming removed 4 bases from V and 2 bases from J; junction bases left unmatched: 9. CDR3 length equals 16 residues. Germline values: CDR1 SGHTA, CDR2 FQGNSA. The CDR3 is CASSYRAGTGQETQYF. CDR3 DNA sequence: TGTGCCAGCAGCTATAGGGCCGGGACAGGACAAGAGACCCAGTACTTC.

This clonotype was seen only a few times. The J gene is TRBJ2-1, the V gene TRBV7-2; the D is unclear. Germline-derived CDR1 and CDR2 are SGHTA and FQGNSA. The CDR3 is made up of 15 amino acids. Trimming took off 5 bases at V and 1 base at J, with 12 bases between the two ends. Written as DNA, the CDR3 is TGTGCCAGCAGCCCCACGTGGCAGTCCTACAATGAGCAGTTCTTC. It translates to CASSPTWQSYNEQFF.

V usage is TRBV12-3 or TRBV12-4 and J usage is TRBJ1-2; TRBD1 agrees at 9 bases. The J segment lost 4 bases and the V segment lost 6 bases, leaving 6 bases of the junction unmatched. This CDR3 has 14 residues. CDR3 DNA sequence: TGTGCCAGCAGACTGACAGGGGGGGTCTATGGCTACACCTTC. Translating gives CASRLTGGVYGYTF.

The chain combines TRBV28 with TRBJ2-7; no reliable D call. Per the germline V gene, CDR1 is MDHEN and CDR2 is SYDVKM. The V gene lost 6 bases and the J gene lost 1 base, with 16 bases spanning the gap. This CDR3 contains 15 residues. The CDR3 reads CASSSLMTRSYEQYF. Written as DNA, the CDR3 is TGTGCCAGCAGCTCACTTATGACAAGATCCTACGAGCAGTACTTC. The full variable domain, in which reference TRBV28 and TRBJ2-7 provide the parts outside the CDR3, is DVKVTQSSRYLVKRTGEKVFLECVQDMDHENMFWYRQDPGLGLRLIYFSYDVKMKEKGDIPEGYSVSREKKERFSLILESASTNQTSMYLCASSSLMTRSYEQYFGPGTRLTVT.

The J gene is TRBJ2-5, the V gene TRBV4-1; D is ambiguous. Trimming cost V 4 bases and J 3 bases, with 12 bases left between them. The CDR3 runs to 14 residues. CDR1 is MGHRA and CDR2 is YSYEKL in the germline V gene. This CDR3 is CASSPTAPKETQYF. For the CDR3, the DNA is TGCGCCAGCAGCCCAACGGCCCCCAAAGAGACCCAGTACTTC.

V gene TRBV6-2 or TRBV6-3 combines with J gene TRBJ2-5, with TRBD2 matching over 8 bases. Trimming cost V 2 bases and J 1 base; bases outside gene matches: 3. The CDR3 spans 15 residues. Looked up from germline, CDR1 is MNHEY and CDR2 is SVGEGT. CDR3 residues: CASSYDLAGQETQYF. The CDR3 DNA is TGTGCCAGCAGTTACGACCTAGCGGGCCAAGAGACCCAGTACTTC.

The gene calls are TRBV2 and TRBJ2-1; the D gene is possibly TRBD2 (7 bases). Trimming cost V 8 bases and J 8 bases, with 19 bases left between them. The CDR3 runs 14 residues. Per germline, CDR1 SNHLY and CDR2 FYNNEI. In nucleotides, the CDR3 is TGTGCCAGCGAGGAGGGGGGGGTAATAGATGAGCAGTTCTTC. This gives the protein CASEEGGVIDEQFF.

The chain employs TRBV12-5 and TRBJ2-3, with 7 nucleotides matching TRBD2. Germline CDR1 LGHNT, CDR2 FRNRAP. J was trimmed by 0 bases and V by 6 bases; bases with no gene match: 6. This CDR3 region has 15 residues. The CDR3 loop is CASGGGTSSTDTQYF. CDR3 in DNA: TGTGCTAGTGGGGGGGGGACTTCTAGCACAGATACGCAGTATTTT.

This chain links TRBV4-2 with TRBJ2-1; TRBD2 might be the D (7 bases). Germline V gene data show CDR1 as LGHNA and CDR2 as YNFKEQ. This CDR3 spans 17 amino acids. V dropped 7 bases and J dropped 8 bases, with 27 bases sitting between them. The CDR3 nucleotides are TGTGCCAGCACCTCAAGTCAGATATCGGGGGGCGCACATGAGCAGTTCTTC. Amino acid sequence: CASTSSQISGGAHEQFF.

The chain uses TRBV5-8 and TRBJ2-6; D remains unclear. Trimming stripped 4 bases from V and 2 bases from J, with 13 bases between. This CDR3 contains 16 residues. Germline values: CDR1 SGHTS, CDR2 YDEGEE. Here the CDR3 reads CASSHPRTTGANVLTF. In DNA form, the CDR3 reads TGTGCCAGCAGCCACCCTCGGACCACTGGGGCCAACGTCCTGACTTTC.

This chain uses TRBV12-3 or TRBV12-4 with TRBJ1-1; no reliable D call. This CDR3 is built from 15 residues. Trimming shortened V by 6 bases and J by 1 base, and 15 bases separated the two germline ends. CDR3 in amino acids: CASRHQTGENTEAFF. The CDR3 nucleotides are TGTGCCAGCAGACACCAAACTGGTGAGAACACTGAAGCTTTCTTT.

The J gene is TRBJ2-5, the V gene TRBV5-1; D is perhaps TRBD2 (5 bases). The CDR3 extends over 12 amino acids. Germline V lookup: CDR1 SGHRS, CDR2 YFSETQ. V was shortened by 1 base and J by 5 bases, with 6 bases between the two germline ends. The CDR3 here is CASSLPGETQYF. As DNA, the CDR3 is TGCGCCAGCAGCTTGCCGGGGGAGACCCAGTACTTC. The entire variable domain, with the rest obtained from reference TRBV5-1 and TRBJ2-5, is as follows: KAGVTQTPRYLIKTRGQQVTLSCSPISGHRSVSWYQQTPGQGLQFLFEYFSETQRNKGNFPGRFSGRQFSNSRSEMNVSTLELGDSALYLCASSLPGETQYFGPGTRLLVL.

This clonotype was detected only a few times. This chain links TRBV27 with TRBJ2-7, with D tentatively TRBD2 (5 bases). The CDR3 consists of 13 residues. The V end was cut by 2 bases, the J end by 5 bases, with 10 bases between. Germline V lookup: CDR1 MNHEY, CDR2 SMNVEV (reference sequence). CDR3 nucleotide sequence: TGTGCCAGCAGTTTAAGGTTGAGGGACGAGCAGTACTTC. This sequence encodes CASSLRLRDEQYF.

This clonotype was detected ten times or more. The rearrangement links TRBV6-1 to TRBJ1-3, with a weak D call TRBD1 (5 bases). Trimming shortened V by 6 bases and J by 4 bases, and 16 bases separated the two germline ends. The length of the CDR3 is 15 residues. Germline values: CDR1 MNHNS, CDR2 SASEGT. DNA for the CDR3: TGTGCCAGCAGCCTCGACAGCCTAGGGGGAAACACCATATATTTT. Its translation is CASSLDSLGGNTIYF.

This clonotype was counted ten times or more. V gene TRBV7-2 combines with J gene TRBJ1-5; 8 bases map to TRBD1. The CDR3 is made up of 15 amino acids. The V gene end was trimmed by 1 base and the J gene end by 12 bases; junction bases not matched to a gene: 11. CDR1 and CDR2 (germline): SGHTA, FQGNSA. The CDR3 DNA reads as TGTGCCAGCAGCTTAGTCGGAGCAGGGGGCGCCGGCCAGCATTTT. The encoded protein is CASSLVGAGGAGQHF.

The sample holds a few counts of this clonotype. The chain is built from TRBV5-1 and TRBJ1-2; a possible D gene is TRBD1 (6 bases). Germline assignment: CDR1 SGHRS and CDR2 YFSETQ. The CDR3 length is 12 residues. The germline V and J ends were trimmed by 4 bases and 6 bases, with 10 bases remaining between them. CDR3 sequence: CASSGDTHGYTF. The CDR3 region has the DNA TGCGCCAGCAGCGGGGACACCCATGGCTACACCTTC.

The CDR3 here is CASSYRTGGAGNTIYF. The CDR3, as DNA: TGTGCCAGCAGTTACCGGACCGGAGGCGCTGGAAACACCATATATTTT. The gene calls are TRBV6-5 and TRBJ1-3, with D unresolved. Germline V CDR1 and CDR2: MNHEY, SVGAGI. Deletions cut 2 bases from V and 2 bases from J, with 13 bases between. CDR3 size: 16 residues.

V gene TRBV12-3 or TRBV12-4 combines with J gene TRBJ2-5; 9 nucleotides match TRBD1. Losses at the gene ends were 6 bases for V and 5 bases for J; bases not matched to a gene: 7. The CDR3 consists of 14 residues. The CDR3 loop is CASSLIGTGETQYF. CDR3 bases: TGTGCCAGCAGCCTTATCGGGACAGGGGAGACCCAGTACTTC.

This clonotype was detected only a few times. CDR3 in DNA: TGCGCCCAAACAGGGGGATTGGGGTCCTACGAGCAGTACTTC. Translating gives CAQTGGLGSYEQYF. The chain is built from TRBV5-1 and TRBJ2-7; 8 nucleotides align to TRBD1. V gave up 10 bases and J gave up 1 base; unmatched junction bases: 10. The CDR3 contains 14 residues. Per germline, CDR1 SGHRS and CDR2 YFSETQ.

This clonotype was detected only a few times. The rearrangement uses TRBV19 and TRBJ1-3; the match to TRBD1 covers 7 bases. The CDR3 loop spans 13 amino acids. V shed 7 bases and J 4 bases; nucleotides not matched to a gene: 4. Germline V gene sequence: CDR1 LNHDA, CDR2 SQIVND (reference sequence). CDR3 in amino acids: CASTSTGGNTIYF. The DNA for the CDR3 is TGTGCCAGTACTTCGACAGGGGGAAACACCATATATTTT. The variable domain in full, completed from reference TRBV19 and TRBJ1-3, reads DGGITQSPKYLFRKEGQNVTLSCEQNLNHDAMYWYRQDPGQGLRLIYYSQIVNDFQKGDIAEGYSVSREKKESFPLTVTSAQKNPTAFYLCASTSTGGNTIYFGEGSWLTVV.

A few counts support this clonotype. The CDR3 sequence: CASSQRRRGSPSPSGANVLTF. CDR3 DNA sequence: TGTGCCAGCAGCCAGAGACGACGGGGATCGCCCTCCCCCTCTGGGGCCAACGTCCTGACTTTC. The V gene is TRBV3-1, the J gene TRBJ2-6; possible D gene TRBD2, 5 bases. Trimming shortened V by 3 bases and J by 0 bases, and 24 bases separated the two germline ends. Germline V gene data show CDR1 as LGHDT and CDR2 as YNNKEL (reference sequence). The CDR3 covers 21 residues.

Ten or more counts support this clonotype. The J gene is TRBJ2-7, the V gene TRBV20-1, with 11 bases fitting TRBD1. V trimming: 6 bases; J trimming: 3 bases; junction bases outside the gene matches: 4. Per the germline V gene, CDR1 is DFQATT and CDR2 is SNEGSKA (reference sequence). The CDR3 is 13 residues long. The CDR3 sequence: CSAAGTGGYEQYF. For the CDR3, the DNA is TGCAGTGCAGCCGGGACAGGGGGCTACGAGCAGTACTTC.

The CDR3 is CASSTGQYTQYF. The CDR3 region has the DNA TGCGCCAGCAGCACGGGACAATATACGCAGTATTTT. The chain employs TRBV5-1 and TRBJ2-3, with D maybe TRBD1 (6 bases). Trimming took off 4 bases at V and 7 bases at J, with 10 bases between the two ends. CDR1 is SGHRS and CDR2 is YFSETQ in the germline V gene. This CDR3 is built from 12 residues.

CDR3: CASSLRGRGNTEAFF. CDR3 in DNA: TGTGCCAGCAGCTTACGGGGTAGAGGGAACACTGAAGCTTTCTTT. This chain joins TRBV7-2 and TRBJ1-1; D is unclear. Germline CDR1 SGHTA, CDR2 FQGNSA. V lost 2 bases and J 1 base, leaving 11 bases between the germline ends. The CDR3 extends over 15 amino acids.

This sequence joins TRBV7-8 and TRBJ1-5; the match to TRBD1 covers 8 bases. V gave up 1 base and J gave up 4 bases; unmatched junction bases: 12. CDR3 length: 18 residues. Germline loops: CDR1 SGHVS, CDR2 FQNEAQ. The DNA of the CDR3 is TGTGCCAGCAGCTTAGGCTTCCTTAGACAGGGGATAAATCAGCCCCAGCATTTT. Amino acids: CASSLGFLRQGINQPQHF.

This clonotype was observed a handful of times. DNA for the CDR3: TGTGCCAGCAACTGGGACAGGGAAATTAATGAAAAACTGTTTTTT. Its translation: CASNWDREINEKLFF. The chain uses TRBV7-9 and TRBJ1-4, with TRBD1 identical over 9 bases. The CDR3 has 15 residues. Germline CDR1 and CDR2: SEHNR and FQNEAQ (reference sequence). With 7 bases clipped from V and 4 bases from J, the junction kept 7 bases outside the gene matches.